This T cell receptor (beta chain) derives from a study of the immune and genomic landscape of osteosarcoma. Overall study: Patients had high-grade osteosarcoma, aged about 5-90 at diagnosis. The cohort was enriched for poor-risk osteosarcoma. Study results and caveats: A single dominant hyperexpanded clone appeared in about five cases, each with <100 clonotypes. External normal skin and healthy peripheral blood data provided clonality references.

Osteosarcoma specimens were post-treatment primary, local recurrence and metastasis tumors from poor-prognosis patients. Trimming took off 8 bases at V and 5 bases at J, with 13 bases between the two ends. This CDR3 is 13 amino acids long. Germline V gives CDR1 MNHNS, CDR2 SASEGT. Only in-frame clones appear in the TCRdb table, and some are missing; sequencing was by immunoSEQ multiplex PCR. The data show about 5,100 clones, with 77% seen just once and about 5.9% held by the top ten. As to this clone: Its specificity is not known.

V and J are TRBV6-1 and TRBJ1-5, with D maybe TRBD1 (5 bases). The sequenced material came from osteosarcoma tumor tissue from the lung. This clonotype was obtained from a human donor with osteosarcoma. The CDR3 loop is CASAWDGDQPQHF. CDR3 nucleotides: TGTGCCAGCGCCTGGGACGGGGATCAGCCCCAGCATTTT.